The 10 T cell receptor beta chains listed next were all sequenced from one sample in a study of T cell changes during pregnancy in multiple sclerosis. TCRdb's copy holds only in-frame clones and misses some; the assay was immunoSEQ multiplex PCR. Of roughly 110,000 clones listed, around 93% are singletons. The sequenced sample was peripheral blood, obtained in the third trimester of pregnancy. The receptors come from a female donor in good health, enrolled as a control in a pregnancy study.

This chain joins TRBV15 and TRBJ2-1; 7 bases are shared with TRBD2. The CDR3 sequence is 13 residues long. From germline, CDR1 is LNHNV and CDR2 YYDKDF (reference sequence). J was trimmed by 8 bases and V by 9 bases; bases with no gene match: 10. The CDR3, as DNA: TGTGCCACTACCGGGGACTACGGGGATGAGCAGTTCTTC. It yields the protein CATTGDYGDEQFF.

The rearrangement links TRBV25-1 to TRBJ1-1, with 7 positions matching TRBD1. The germline V gene encodes CDR1 MGHDK and CDR2 SYGVNS. The CDR3 runs 14 residues. V shed 4 bases, J shed 1 base, and the junction held 3 bases outside the gene matches. The CDR3 bases are TGTGCCAGCAGTGGCGGGACAGCGAACACTGAAGCTTTCTTT. Translation: CASSGGTANTEAFF.

V gene TRBV5-4 combines with J gene TRBJ2-5; 9 bases fit TRBD1. The last part of the DNA fits TRBJ2-7 better; the J call may be wrong. The length of the CDR3 is 15 residues. Germline V gene data show CDR1 as SGHNT and CDR2 as YYREEE (reference sequence). The CDR3 DNA is TGTGCCAGCAGCCCAGGGACAGGGATCTTCTACGAGCAGTACTTC. It specifies CASSPGTGIFYEQYF.

The V and J genes are TRBV7-9 and TRBJ2-5; 9 positions match TRBD1. The CDR3 spans 15 residues. The V and J ends lost 1 base and 4 bases, in that order; junction bases with no gene match: 4. Germline V lookup: CDR1 SEHNR, CDR2 FQNEAQ (reference sequence). CDR3 sequence (DNA): TGTGCCAGCAGCTTAGTAACAGGGGGCTCAGAGACCCAGTACTTC. Its translation is CASSLVTGGSETQYF.

The chain employs TRBV2 and TRBJ1-2; possible D gene TRBD1, 5 bases. Germline V lookup: CDR1 SNHLY, CDR2 FYNNEI. CDR3 length: 13 amino acids. Trimming shortened V by 1 base and J by 6 bases, and 9 bases separated the two germline ends. The CDR3 region has the DNA TGTGCCAGCAGTGAAGGGGGGGAACATGGCTACACCTTC. Protein product: CASSEGGEHGYTF.

V gene TRBV6-1 combines with J gene TRBJ1-3; D uncertain. Germline assignment: CDR1 MNHNS and CDR2 SASEGT. Trimming left V 8 bases short and J 1 base short, with 12 bases between. The CDR3 loop spans 14 amino acids. The CDR3 nucleotides are TGTGCCAGCGAGTACTTCGGGTCTGGAAACACCATATATTTT. The encoded protein is CASEYFGSGNTIYF.

The V gene is TRBV7-8, the J gene TRBJ1-2; 9 positions agree with TRBD1. The CDR3 spans 13 residues. With V trimmed by 5 bases and J by 8 bases, 6 bases remained unmatched. CDR1 and CDR2 (germline): SGHVS, FQNEAQ. CDR3 sequence: CASSQRTGVGYTF. In nucleotides, the CDR3 is TGTGCCAGCAGCCAGAGGACAGGGGTCGGCTACACCTTC.

The chain links TRBV30 to TRBJ2-3; no clear D. There are 15 residues in the CDR3. Germline CDR1 is GTSNPN and CDR2 is SVGIG (reference sequence). Between the trimmed V and J ends, which lost 1 base and 0 bases, there was a span of 11 bases. The DNA for the CDR3 is TGTGCCTGGAGTGGCCGTCCCCTAAGCACAGATACGCAGTATTTT. Protein sequence: CAWSGRPLSTDTQYF.

The V gene is TRBV13, the J gene TRBJ1-1; D is unclear. The CDR3 is made up of 13 amino acids. V was cut by 3 bases and J by 4 bases, with 9 bases left in between. CDR1 is PRHDT and CDR2 is FYEKMQ in the germline V gene (reference sequence). CDR3 sequence (DNA): TGTGCCAGCAGCTTCAGTGGCTTCACTGAAGCTTTCTTT. This sequence encodes CASSFSGFTEAFF.

The chain is built from TRBV6-1 and TRBJ1-1, with TRBD1 as a possible D gene (6 bases). The CDR3 length is 14 residues. Looked up from germline, CDR1 is MNHNS and CDR2 is SASEGT. The germline V and J ends were trimmed by 4 bases and 1 base, with 10 bases remaining between them. The CDR3 loop is CASSVSQGNTEAFF. The DNA of the CDR3 is TGTGCCAGCAGTGTGTCACAGGGGAACACTGAAGCTTTCTTT.